This T cell receptor beta chain originates from a study of PD-1 blockade in classical Hodgkin lymphoma. Study results and limitations: CD4+ TCR diversity climbed significantly by C4D1, unlike CD8+ TCR diversity. Patients who responded completely had about the same baseline diversity as newly diagnosed patients.

Some clones are missing from TCRdb's copy, which holds only in-frame ones; the method was immunoSEQ multiplex PCR. The table includes more than 9,500 clones, around 80% detected once. A note on this clone: Its antigen is not identified.

There are 16 residues in the CDR3. CDR1 and CDR2 (germline): LGHNA, YSLEER. V was clipped by 1 base and J by 4 bases, with 13 bases between them. After autologous stem cell transplantation all patients relapsed, and prior brentuximab vedotin exposure differed between cohorts. By magnetic negative selection, CD4+ T cells were purified from thawed PBMCs. Best responses fell into complete response, partial response or progressive disease. Sequencing was performed on CD4+ T cells from blood, taken at baseline. This sequence was found in a human donor with classical Hodgkin lymphoma. J is TRBJ2-2 and V is TRBV4-3; D not resolved. In nucleotides, the CDR3 is TGCGCCAGCAGCCAAGCCATTAAGTCTTTCACCGGGGAGCTGTTTTTT. It codes for CASSQAIKSFTGELFF.